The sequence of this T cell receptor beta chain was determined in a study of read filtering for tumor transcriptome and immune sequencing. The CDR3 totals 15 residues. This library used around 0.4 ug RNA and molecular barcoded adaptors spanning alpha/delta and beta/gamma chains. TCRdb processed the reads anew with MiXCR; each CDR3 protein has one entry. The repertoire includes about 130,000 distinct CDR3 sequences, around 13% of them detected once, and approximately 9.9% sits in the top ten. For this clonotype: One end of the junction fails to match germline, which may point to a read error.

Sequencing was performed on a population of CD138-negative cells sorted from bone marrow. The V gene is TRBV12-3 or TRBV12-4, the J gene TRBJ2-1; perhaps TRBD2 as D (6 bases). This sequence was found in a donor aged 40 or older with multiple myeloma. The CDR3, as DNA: TGTGCCAGCAGTAAGACTGGCGGGGCCTACAATGAGCGGTTCTTC. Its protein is CASSKTGGAYNERFF.